This TCR beta chain was sequenced for a study of blood T cell repertoires in COVID-19. The overall study: Collection of acute and convalescent COVID-19 samples took place in the United States, Italy and Spain. Sources were T cells, B-cell-depleted T cells, or PBMCs; the material itself was cDNA or gDNA.

Sequencing used immunoSEQ multiplex PCR; TCRdb keeps in-frame clones, though not all of them. This sample has fewer than 250,000 clones, with almost 85% found just once. This CDR3 is built from 12 residues. Germline-derived CDR1 and CDR2 are SGHRS and YFSETQ. V was pared by 1 base and J by 4 bases, with 5 bases between. This clone was observed a few times. This chain links TRBV5-1 with TRBJ1-1; D is undetermined. The clonotype was recovered from a woman aged 80 or over with acute or convalescent COVID-19. Sequencing was performed on peripheral blood. The CDR3 spells CASSLPGTEAFF. In DNA, the CDR3 is TGCGCCAGCAGCTTGCCCGGCACTGAAGCTTTCTTT. Combining the CDR3 with reference TRBV5-1 and TRBJ1-1 gives the whole variable domain KAGVTQTPRYLIKTRGQQVTLSCSPISGHRSVSWYQQTPGQGLQFLFEYFSETQRNKGNFPGRFSGRQFSNSRSEMNVSTLELGDSALYLCASSLPGTEAFFGQGTRLTVV.